This T cell receptor beta chain derives from a study of CD8 T cells in Susac syndrome. With random hexamers, roughly 0.5 to 1 ug RNA was reverse transcribed. From the immunoSEQ multiplex PCR reads, TCRdb called clonotypes with MiXCR, one entry per CDR3 protein. The sample lists approximately 130,000 distinct CDR3 sequences, under 95% seen once, with 0.24% in the top ten. Sequencing was performed on CD8+ T cells from PBMCs. This clonotype was obtained from a human donor with multiple sclerosis.

This CDR3 is CASSPLDRGNLEQFF. The CDR3 DNA sequence: TGTGCCAGCAGCCCGCTGGACAGGGGCAACCTTGAGCAGTTCTTC. This chain connects TRBV7-2 to TRBJ2-1; 9 bases align to TRBD1. The CDR3 sequence is 15 residues long. Trimming cost V 5 bases and J 9 bases; bases outside gene matches: 11. Germline-derived CDR1 and CDR2 are SGHTA and FQGNSA.